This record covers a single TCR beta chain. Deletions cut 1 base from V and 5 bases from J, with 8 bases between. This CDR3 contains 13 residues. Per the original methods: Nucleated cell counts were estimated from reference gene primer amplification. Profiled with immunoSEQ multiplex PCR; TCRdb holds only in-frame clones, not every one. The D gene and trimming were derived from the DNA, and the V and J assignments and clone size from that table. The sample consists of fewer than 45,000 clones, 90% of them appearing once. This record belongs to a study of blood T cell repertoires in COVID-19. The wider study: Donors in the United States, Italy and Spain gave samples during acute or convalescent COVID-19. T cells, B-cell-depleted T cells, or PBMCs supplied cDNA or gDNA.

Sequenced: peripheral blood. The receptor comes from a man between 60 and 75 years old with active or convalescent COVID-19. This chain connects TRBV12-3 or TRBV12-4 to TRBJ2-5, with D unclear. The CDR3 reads CASSLGVAETQYF. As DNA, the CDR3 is TGTGCCAGCAGTTTAGGAGTTGCCGAGACCCAGTACTTC.